These 20 T cell receptor beta chains came from one sample sequenced in a study of blood T cell repertoires in COVID-19. Produced via immunoSEQ multiplex PCR; TCRdb's table is partial and in-frame only. Found here are some 250,000 clones, 70% to 90% of them singletons; the top ten hold about 7.6%. Sequenced input: peripheral blood. Every receptor here comes from a woman in her 70s with active or convalescent COVID-19.

The chain combines TRBV3-1 (or the pseudogene TRBV3-2) with TRBJ1-2; D may be TRBD1 (5 bases). The germline V gene encodes CDR1 LGHDT and CDR2 YNNKEL (reference sequence). The CDR3 runs to 14 residues. V lost 3 bases and J lost 8, with 16 bases in between. The CDR3 loop reads CASSHGEGAGGYTF. The CDR3 region has the DNA TGTGCCAGCAGCCACGGCGAAGGGGCAGGAGGCTACACCTTC.

The chain combines TRBV2 with TRBJ1-3; D is unclear. Trimming removed 6 bases from V and 0 bases from J, with 6 bases in between. CDR3 length equals 13 residues. Germline V lookup: CDR1 SNHLY, CDR2 FYNNEI. Written as DNA, the CDR3 is TGTGCCAGCAGGGCTTTCTCTGGAAACACCATATATTTT. This gives the protein CASRAFSGNTIYF.

The chain uses TRBV6-5 and TRBJ2-4; D gene unclear. From germline, CDR1 is MNHEY and CDR2 SVGAGI. The CDR3 sequence is 11 residues long. V was trimmed by 6 bases and J by 3 bases, leaving 3 bases between them. CDR3 amino acids: CASSFKNIQYF. The CDR3, as DNA: TGTGCCAGCAGCTTCAAAAACATTCAGTACTTC.

Only a few counts were recorded for this clone. The chain carries TRBV3-1 (or the pseudogene TRBV3-2) and TRBJ2-7; 7 positions agree with TRBD1. From germline, CDR1 is LGHDT and CDR2 YNNKEL (reference sequence). The CDR3 is made up of 14 amino acids. Trimming removed 6 bases from V and 6 bases from J; junction bases left unmatched: 11. This CDR3 reads CASSAFTGEGEQYF. The CDR3 region has the DNA TGTGCCAGCAGTGCCTTTACAGGGGAAGGCGAGCAGTACTTC.

The chain has TRBV19 and TRBJ2-2; possibly TRBD1 for D (5 bases). Per germline, CDR1 LNHDA and CDR2 SQIVND (reference sequence). The germline V and J ends were trimmed by 3 bases and 1 base, with 12 bases remaining between them. This CDR3 is built from 16 residues. For the CDR3, the DNA is TGTGCCAGTAGTATTCACGGGCAGGGGAACACCGGGGAGCTGTTTTTT. Its translation: CASSIHGQGNTGELFF. Based on the CDR3 plus reference TRBV19 and TRBJ2-2, the full variable domain is DGGITQSPKYLFRKEGQNVTLSCEQNLNHDAMYWYRQDPGQGLRLIYYSQIVNDFQKGDIAEGYSVSREKKESFPLTVTSAQKNPTAFYLCASSIHGQGNTGELFFGEGSRLTVL.

This clone was counted many times. The rearrangement links TRBV5-4 to TRBJ2-5; the match to TRBD2 covers 7 bases. The CDR3 sequence is 14 residues long. Germline V gene data show CDR1 as SGHNT and CDR2 as YYREEE (reference sequence). V was pared by 6 bases and J by 6 bases, with 11 bases of the junction left unmatched. In DNA form, the CDR3 reads TGTGCCAGCACCGGAGGAAGCGGGGAAAAGACCCAGTACTTC. Residues: CASTGGSGEKTQYF.

CDR3 residues: CASSEQGAGEKLFF. CDR3 in DNA: TGTGCCAGCAGTGAACAGGGAGCGGGGGAAAAACTGTTTTTT. The chain joins TRBV25-1 to TRBJ1-4; the D gene is possibly TRBD1 (5 bases). V was trimmed by 2 bases and J by 8 bases, leaving 12 bases between them. The CDR3 consists of 14 residues. Germline V gene sequence: CDR1 MGHDK, CDR2 SYGVNS.

This chain connects TRBV7-2 to TRBJ2-7; TRBD1 is a possible D gene (5 bases). Germline lookup yields CDR1 SGHTA and CDR2 FQGNSA. V gave up 2 bases and J gave up 4 bases, with 9 bases separating them. The CDR3 spans 13 residues. CDR3 protein: CASSLKAGYEQYF. DNA of the CDR3: TGTGCCAGCAGCTTAAAGGCAGGGTACGAGCAGTACTTC.

The chain has TRBV7-9 and TRBJ2-1, with 8 nucleotides matching TRBD2. Germline trimming cut 8 bases from V and 6 bases from J; bases unmatched to any gene: 6. This CDR3 is built from 13 residues. Germline CDR1 SEHNR, CDR2 FQNEAQ (reference sequence). The CDR3 coding sequence is TGTGCCAGCTCAGTAGCGGGGCTCAATGAGCAGTTCTTC. Translating gives CASSVAGLNEQFF.

This sequence joins TRBV4-3 and TRBJ2-1; D not resolved. Trimming took 0 bases from V and 7 from J, leaving 13 bases between them. The CDR3 covers 15 residues. Germline loops: CDR1 LGHNA, CDR2 YSLEER. The CDR3 here is CASSQDGYRRNEQFF. In nucleotides, the CDR3 is TGCGCCAGCAGCCAAGATGGGTACAGAAGGAATGAGCAGTTCTTC.

The chain joins TRBV4-3 to TRBJ1-2; D uncertain. This CDR3 has 14 residues. V lost 0 bases and J 5 bases, leaving 10 bases between the germline ends. Germline CDR1 is LGHNA and CDR2 is YSLEER. The CDR3 nucleotides read TGCGCCAGCAGCCAAGATGCACAGATTTATGGCTACACCTTC. It is translated as CASSQDAQIYGYTF.

The V and J genes are TRBV4-3 and TRBJ2-2, with D possibly TRBD2 on 5 matching bases. The CDR3 runs to 13 residues. The V end was cut by 5 bases, the J end by 7 bases, with 11 bases between. Germline-derived CDR1 and CDR2 are LGHNA and YSLEER. CDR3 DNA: TGCGCCAGCAGCGCCCGTCGGGGCGGGGAGCTGTTTTTT. Translating it yields CASSARRGGELFF.

The rearrangement joins TRBV5-1 to TRBJ1-6, with 7 bases aligning to TRBD1. The germline gives CDR1 SGHRS, CDR2 YFSETQ. The CDR3 length is 17 residues. The V gene end was trimmed by 4 bases and the J gene end by 6 bases; junction bases not matched to a gene: 13. The CDR3 is CASSVPRGDRLNSPLHF. The CDR3 DNA reads TGCGCCAGCAGCGTACCCCGAGGGGACAGACTTAATTCACCCCTCCACTTT.

This sequence joins TRBV18 and TRBJ1-5, with D hard to call. CDR3 length equals 15 residues. The V end was cut by 0 bases, the J end by 7 bases, with 13 bases between. Germline V gene sequence: CDR1 KGHSH, CDR2 LQKENI. DNA of the CDR3: TGTGCCAGCTCACCACCGGGCGGGTCGGGGCAGCCCCAGCATTTT. Protein product: CASSPPGGSGQPQHF. Filled out from reference TRBV18 and TRBJ1-5, the complete variable domain reads NAGVMQNPRHLVRRRGQEARLRCSPMKGHSHVYWYRQLPEEGLKFMVYLQKENIIDESGMPKERFSAEFPKEGPSILRIQQVVRGDSAAYFCASSPPGGSGQPQHFGDGTRLSIL.

CDR3 protein: CASSPDGGRPDTQYF. The CDR3 DNA sequence: TGTGCCAGCAGTCCCGACGGGGGGAGGCCAGATACGCAGTATTTT. The chain has TRBV27 and TRBJ2-3, with 7 nucleotides matching TRBD2. This CDR3 contains 15 residues. Germline lookup yields CDR1 MNHEY and CDR2 SMNVEV (reference sequence). J was trimmed by 4 bases and V by 5 bases; bases with no gene match: 9.

The V gene is TRBV7-8, the J gene TRBJ1-2, with 8 bases matching TRBD1. With V trimmed by 5 bases and J by 1 base, 6 bases remained unmatched. Per the germline V gene, CDR1 is SGHVS and CDR2 is FQNEAQ. The CDR3 is 15 residues long. The CDR3 protein is CASSTRTGYNYGYTF. In DNA form, the CDR3 reads TGTGCCAGCAGCACCCGGACAGGGTATAACTATGGCTACACCTTC.

The chain employs TRBV19 and TRBJ1-2; D gene uncertain. Trimming shortened V by 6 bases and J by 6 bases, and 17 bases separated the two germline ends. The CDR3 loop spans 14 amino acids. The germline gives CDR1 LNHDA, CDR2 SQIVND (reference sequence). For the CDR3, the DNA is TGTGCCAGTAGGATACAAGGCCGGGTGCATGGCTACACCTTC. Its protein is CASRIQGRVHGYTF.

The chain is built from TRBV10-3 and TRBJ1-1; TRBD1 matches 9 bases. CDR1 and CDR2 from the germline V gene are ENHRY and SYGVKD. After removal of 10 bases from V and 3 bases from J, the junction contained 6 bases not matched to a gene. The CDR3 loop spans 13 amino acids. The CDR3 protein is CASNRGRDTEAFF. The CDR3 DNA reads as TGTGCCAGTAACAGGGGGCGAGACACTGAAGCTTTCTTT.

The chain employs TRBV25-1 and TRBJ2-1, with 10 bases identical to TRBD1. CDR3 length equals 11 residues. The V gene's germline CDR1 is MGHDK and CDR2 SYGVNS. Trimming cost V 8 bases and J 12 bases; bases outside gene matches: 4. CDR3 in amino acids: CASGGTGAQFF. CDR3 in DNA: TGTGCCAGCGGGGGGACAGGGGCGCAGTTCTTC. Based on the CDR3 plus reference TRBV25-1 and TRBJ2-1, the full variable domain is EADIYQTPRYLVIGTGKKITLECSQTMGHDKMYWYQQDPGMELHLIHYSYGVNSTEKGDLSSESTVSRIRTEHFPLTLESARPSHTSQYLCASGGTGAQFFGPGTRLTVL.

The J gene is TRBJ1-1, the V gene TRBV4-3, with D maybe TRBD1 (5 bases). The germline V gene encodes CDR1 LGHNA and CDR2 YSLEER. Trimming took 3 bases from V and 1 from J, leaving 6 bases between them. The CDR3 extends over 13 amino acids. Written as DNA, the CDR3 is TGCGCCAGCAGCCATACAGGGAACACTGAAGCTTTCTTT. It codes for CASSHTGNTEAFF.